These T cell receptor beta chains were read from a single sample in a study of graft-versus-host responses after intestinal transplantation. Clones were sequenced by immunoSEQ multiplex PCR, and TCRdb holds only the in-frame ones, with some missing. The repertoire holds 2,500 or so clones, with 25% to 30% as singletons. The specimen comprised alloreactive CD4+ T cells from a mixed lymphocyte reaction culture, sampled before transplantation. These receptors were collected from a human patient who was an organ donor for intestinal transplantation. Both conserved end residues are part of each CDR3. D genes are given only for firm matches. Clone size is shown for a subset of rows, as once, few, many or a class of expanded clone.

j_gene | v_gene | abundance | d_gene | CDR3nt | CDR3aa
TRBJ2-7 | TRBV10-3 | - | TRBD2 | TGTGCCAGCAGGAGAGCGGGACCTTACGAGCAGTACTTC | CASRRAGPYEQYF
TRBJ2-2 | TRBV28 | few | - | TGTGCCAGCAGTTTAACCGGCGGGGAGCTGTTTTTT | CASSLTGGELFF
TRBJ2-3 | TRBV7-3 | medium-sized | TRBD2 | TGTGCCAGCAGCTTAGGGGTAGCGGGGAGCACAGATACGCAGTATTTT | CASSLGVAGSTDTQYF
TRBJ1-1 | TRBV7-2 | once | TRBD1 | TGTGCCAGCAGCTGGACAGGGGGCACTGAAGCTTTCTTT | CASSWTGGTEAFF
TRBJ2-1 | TRBV28 | few | TRBD2 | TGTGCCAGCAGTTCGCCTGCTAGCGGGAGGGCCTTGCATGAGCAGTTCTTC | CASSSPASGRALHEQFF
TRBJ2-4 | TRBV28 | few | - | TGTGCCAGCACCTCGTTAGGTTCGGAGGACGCCAAAAACATTCAGTACTTC | CASTSLGSEDAKNIQYF
TRBJ2-3 | TRBV28 | few | - | TGTGCCAGCAGTCGCATCCTGTCTGGGGCAGCTAGCACAGATACGCAGTATTTT | CASSRILSGAASTDTQYF
TRBJ1-5 | TRBV7-2 | - | TRBD1 | TGTGCCAGCAGCCCAGACAGGGGCAATCAGCCCCAGCATTTT | CASSPDRGNQPQHF
TRBJ2-7 | TRBV6-1 | medium-sized | - | TGTGCCAGCAGTCAAGCCTCGACAGGCTACCTACGAGAGCAGTACTTC | CASSQASTGYLREQYF
TRBJ1-1 | TRBV2 | - | - | TGTGCCAGCGCGGCGGAGGTAAACACTGAAGCTTTCTTT | CASAAEVNTEAFF
TRBJ2-1 | TRBV18 | - | - | TGTGCCAGCTCACCCACTACTGGACTAAGCTCCTACAATGAGCAGTTCTTC | CASSPTTGLSSYNEQFF
TRBJ1-4 | TRBV6-1 | - | - | TGTGCCACCGGACAGCAATGGTACAATGAAAAACTGTTTTTT | CATGQQWYNEKLFF
TRBJ1-3 | TRBV15 | medium-sized | - | TGTGCCACCAGCGAGGGCCGAGTAGCTGGAAACACCATATATTTT | CATSEGRVAGNTIYF
TRBJ2-7 | TRBV2 | few | - | TGTGCCAGCACTTTCGAAACGGGACTTACCTACGAGCAGTACTTC | CASTFETGLTYEQYF
TRBJ2-5 | TRBV18 | few | - | TGTGCCAGCTCACCACGGTTGGGAGACAAAGAGACCCAGTACTTC | CASSPRLGDKETQYF
TRBJ2-7 | TRBV7-9 | - | TRBD1 | TGTGCCAGCAGCTCCTCCGTTGCCGGGACAGGGCACCTCTCCTACGAGCAGTACTTC | CASSSSVAGTGHLSYEQYF
TRBJ2-7 | TRBV6-1 | once | - | TGTGCCAGCAGCAGGGGGGTCGGCGAGCAGTACTTC | CASSRGVGEQYF
TRBJ2-7 | TRBV13 | medium-sized | - | TGTGCCAGCAGCCCCCGGACAGCCTCCTACGAGCAGTACTTC | CASSPRTASYEQYF
TRBJ1-4 | TRBV5-3 | - | TRBD1 | TGTGCCAGAAGCTGGGACAGGGGGCTTTGTAATGAAAAACTGTTTTTT | CARSWDRGLCNEKLFF
TRBJ1-2 | TRBV12-5 | - | - | TGTGCTAGTGGTAGCCTGCAGGGAAAGACCTATGGCTACACCTTC | CASGSLQGKTYGYTF
TRBJ2-1 | TRBV19 | few | - | TGTGCCAGTAGTCCCCTGATAGGGGGAGGGCCTGACAATGAGCAGTTCTTC | CASSPLIGGGPDNEQFF
TRBJ1-3 | TRBV6-1 | - | - | TGTGCCAGCAGTGAACAGGAGGACGCTGGAAACACCATATATTTT | CASSEQEDAGNTIYF
TRBJ1-2 | TRBV28 | medium-sized | - | TGTGCCATCTCGGCCGGGGAAGGCTATGGCTACACCTTC | CAISAGEGYGYTF
TRBJ2-7 | TRBV5-5 | - | - | TGTGCCAGCAGTTTTAGTCCGAGCTCCTACGAGCAGTACTTC | CASSFSPSSYEQYF
TRBJ2-3 | TRBV6-6 | medium-sized | TRBD1 | TGTGCCAGCACTCCGGGGCAGGGGGAGACAGATACGCAGTATTTT | CASTPGQGETDTQYF
TRBJ2-7 | TRBV6-1 | - | - | TGTGCCAGCAGTACCACGGGGGGCCGGTCCTACGAGCAGTACTTC | CASSTTGGRSYEQYF
TRBJ2-7 | TRBV6-5 | few | TRBD2 | TGTGCCAGCAGCACTAGCGCCTCCTACGAGCAGTACTTC | CASSTSASYEQYF